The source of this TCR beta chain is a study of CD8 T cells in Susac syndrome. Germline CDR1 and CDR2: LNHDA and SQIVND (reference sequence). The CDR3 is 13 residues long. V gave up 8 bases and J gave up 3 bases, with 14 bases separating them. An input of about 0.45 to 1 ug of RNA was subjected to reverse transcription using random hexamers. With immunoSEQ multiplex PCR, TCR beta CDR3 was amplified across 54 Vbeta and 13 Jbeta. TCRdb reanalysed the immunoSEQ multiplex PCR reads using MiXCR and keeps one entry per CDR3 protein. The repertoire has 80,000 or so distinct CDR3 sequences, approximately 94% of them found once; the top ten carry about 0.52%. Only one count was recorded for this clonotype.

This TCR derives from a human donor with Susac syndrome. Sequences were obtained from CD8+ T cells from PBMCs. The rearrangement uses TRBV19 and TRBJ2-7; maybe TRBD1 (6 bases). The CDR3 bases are TGTGCCAGTCTAGGGACATATGACTACGAGCAGTACTTC. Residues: CASLGTYDYEQYF.